In its sample, the clone carrying this T cell receptor (beta chain) was seen a few times. Antigen specificity is unknown. Using a J-beta primer mix together with a sample-barcoded 5' primer, a second PCR was run for about 7 to 12 cycles. Per sample, CDR3-containing paired-end reads numbered at least 3 million. Via MiXCR, TCRdb re-called the 5' RACE reads, giving one row per CDR3 protein. The sample has roughly 800,000 distinct CDR3 sequences, roughly 50% seen once; the top ten hold around 20%. These data are taken from a study of blood T cells in healthy people across ages. Study-level results: Per million T cells, the diversity of TCR beta decreased roughly linearly as age advanced. Both higher diversity and more naive CD4+ cells marked long-lived donors when set against aged donors.

PBMCs numbering at least 7 million were isolated per sample. Sequenced sample: blood. The TCR comes from a man between 25 and 39 years old in good health.

CDR3 sequence reads: CASSLYGRGYEQYF. The CDR3 DNA is TGTGCCAGCAGCTTATATGGTCGGGGATACGAGCAGTACTTC. This rearrangement joins TRBV7-2 to TRBJ2-7, with D perhaps TRBD2 (5 bases). The germline gives CDR1 SGHTA, CDR2 FQGNSA. The CDR3 runs 14 residues. The V and J ends lost 2 bases and 4 bases respectively, with 12 bases between them.